The 14 T cell receptor beta chains presented below share a single source sample, sequenced in a study of T cells in Graves' hyperthyroidism and ophthalmopathy. TCR beta CDR3 regions were amplified from RNA transcripts. TCR CDR3 underwent first-round RT-PCR with the HTBI primer set. Using its own MiXCR run on the multiplex PCR reads, TCRdb lists one record per CDR3 protein. The sample holds roughly 400,000 distinct CDR3 sequences, more than 13% seen once. Source material: blood. Receptors were obtained from a man in his fifties with Graves' ophthalmopathy.

In its sample, this clonotype was seen many times. The genes are TRBV5-1 and TRBJ2-5, with D maybe TRBD1 (5 bases). Germline-derived CDR1 and CDR2 are SGHRS and YFSETQ. Trimming cost V 0 bases and J 2 bases, with 11 bases left between them. There are 15 residues in the CDR3. CDR3 region: CASSLAGHTQETQYF. The CDR3 DNA is TGCGCCAGCAGCTTGGCAGGACACACACAAGAGACCCAGTACTTC.

This clonotype was detected ten times or more. In DNA form, the CDR3 reads TGTGCCAGCAGCCCTACTATAGCGGGAGAAGAGACCCAGTACTTC. Encoded protein: CASSPTIAGEETQYF. The rearrangement joins TRBV3-1 to TRBJ2-5, with 9 positions matching TRBD2. The CDR3 is made up of 15 amino acids. After removal of 4 bases from V and 3 bases from J, the junction contained 6 bases not matched to a gene. Per the germline V gene, CDR1 is LGHDT and CDR2 is YNNKEL (reference sequence).

DNA of the CDR3: TGTGCCAGTAGTACCCCCGGGGCCCAAGAGACCCAGTACTTC. Amino acid sequence: CASSTPGAQETQYF. The V call is TRBV19, the J call TRBJ2-5, with D tentatively TRBD1 or TRBD2 (5 bases each). The CDR3 has 14 amino acids. Germline V lookup: CDR1 LNHDA, CDR2 SQIVND (reference sequence). The V gene lost 4 bases and the J gene lost 1 base, with 10 bases spanning the gap.

The CDR3 DNA reads TGTGCCAGCCATAGTTCAGTGAATGAAAAACTGTTTTTT. Its protein product is CASHSSVNEKLFF. The chain recombines TRBV28 with TRBJ1-4; D is unresolved. The V gene's germline CDR1 is MDHEN and CDR2 SYDVKM. CDR3 length: 13 amino acids. The V end was cut by 8 bases, the J end by 5 bases, with 12 bases between.

This clonotype was observed at least ten times. The chain has TRBV12-3 or TRBV12-4 and TRBJ2-5, with a weak D call TRBD1 (6 bases). The CDR3 extends over 12 amino acids. Trimming took 7 bases from V and 6 from J, leaving 12 bases between them. The DNA for the CDR3 is TGTGCCAGCACTACAGGGAAGCAGACCCAGTACTTC. It translates to CASTTGKQTQYF.

This clonotype was counted a few times. The chain employs TRBV29-1 and TRBJ2-3, with D unresolved. Deletions cut 7 bases from V and 6 bases from J, with 11 bases between. Germline V gene data show CDR1 as SQVTM and CDR2 as ANQGSEA. This CDR3 has 11 amino acids. The CDR3: CSARSGDTQYF. In DNA, the CDR3 is TGCAGCGCGAGAAGTGGGGATACGCAGTATTTT.

This clonotype was recorded a few times. The V and J genes are TRBV12-3 or TRBV12-4 and TRBJ2-1; D gene unclear. Trimming pared 2 bases from V and 5 bases from J, leaving 10 bases between. This CDR3 has 14 residues. The CDR3 spells CASSLSVSHNEQFF. As DNA, the CDR3 is TGTGCCAGCAGTTTATCTGTCTCTCACAATGAGCAGTTCTTC.

This clonotype has more than one count but fewer than ten. This chain connects TRBV7-9 to TRBJ2-3; D may be TRBD1 (5 bases). The CDR3 extends over 17 amino acids. Deletions cut 1 base from V and 4 bases from J, with 18 bases between. Germline CDR1 is SEHNR and CDR2 is FQNEAQ (reference sequence). In DNA form, the CDR3 reads TGTGCCAGCAGCTTAGAGGTGGGGCTCAGCGAGGCAGATACGCAGTATTTT. Protein product: CASSLEVGLSEADTQYF.

This clonotype was counted a few times. This sequence joins TRBV4-1 and TRBJ2-1; D is uncertain. CDR3 length: 14 amino acids. The germline V gene encodes CDR1 MGHRA and CDR2 YSYEKL. Trimming removed 0 bases from V and 4 bases from J, with 7 bases in between. The CDR3 loop reads CASSQDMIYNEQFF. The CDR3 DNA is TGCGCCAGCAGCCAAGATATGATATACAATGAGCAGTTCTTC.

This clonotype was found many times. The rearrangement joins TRBV18 to TRBJ2-3; 11 nucleotides align to TRBD2. V was clipped by 1 base and J by 3 bases; unmatched bases: 3. The CDR3 spans 16 residues. CDR1 KGHSH and CDR2 LQKENI come from the germline V gene. CDR3 DNA: TGTGCCAGCTCACCACTAGCGGGAGGGCCTACAGATACGCAGTATTTT. Protein product: CASSPLAGGPTDTQYF.

With respect to this clonotype: This could be a read error, since a much larger clone is one nucleotide away. The genes are TRBV7-9 and TRBJ2-3; TRBD1 is a possible D gene (6 bases). In germline, CDR1 is SEHNR, CDR2 FQNEAQ (reference sequence). This CDR3 comprises 16 residues. Trimming removed 0 bases from V and 3 bases from J, with 13 bases in between. CDR3 region: CASSLARGCRTDTQYF. The CDR3 region has the DNA TGTGCCAGCAGCTTAGCTAGGGGGTGTAGAACAGATACGCAGTATTTT. The whole variable domain, filled in from reference TRBV7-9 and TRBJ2-3, reads DTGVSQNPRHKITKRGQNVTFRCDPISEHNRLYWYRQTLGQGPEFLTYFQNEAQLEKSRLLSDRFSAERPKGSFSTLEIQRTEQGDSAMYLCASSLARGCRTDTQYFGPGTRLTVL.

The chain recombines TRBV5-4 with TRBJ2-7; 12 positions agree with TRBD2. The CDR3 is made up of 15 amino acids. The V segment lost 4 bases and the J segment 3 bases; nucleotides outside the gene matches: 5. Germline V gives CDR1 SGHNT, CDR2 YYREEE (reference sequence). For the CDR3, the DNA is TGTGCCAGCAGCGAAACTAGCGGGAGGATCTACGAGCAGTACTTC. This gives the protein CASSETSGRIYEQYF.

This clonotype was picked up a small number of times. The CDR3 region is CASKSLVEQFF. CDR3 coding DNA: TGTGCCAGCAAATCCTTGGTTGAGCAGTTCTTC. V and J are TRBV12-3 or TRBV12-4 and TRBJ2-1; no clear D gene. CDR3 length equals 11 residues. The germline V and J ends were trimmed by 7 bases and 9 bases, with 10 bases remaining between them.

Ten or more counts support this clonotype. The chain couples TRBV30 to TRBJ2-7; D perhaps matches TRBD1 (6 bases). The CDR3 runs to 17 residues. Germline-derived CDR1 and CDR2 are GTSNPN and SVGIG (reference sequence). Trimming stripped 1 base from V and 0 bases from J, with 19 bases between. For the CDR3, the DNA is TGTGCCTGGAGTGGGGGGCGGGTGTCCGGCGGCTCCTACGAGCAGTACTTC. It specifies CAWSGGRVSGGSYEQYF.